The 2 T cell receptor beta chains below were found in one sample sequenced in a study of long-term antiretroviral therapy in people with HIV. Survey-level resolution applied to immunoSEQ assay v3.0. Clones were sequenced by immunoSEQ multiplex PCR, and TCRdb holds only the in-frame ones, with some missing. The table includes about 39,000 clones, approximately 87% detected once. Here the sequenced sample was unsorted PBMCs, taken 1.2 years after starting antiretroviral therapy. These receptors all come from a woman aged 50 to 65 with HIV.

Of note for this clone: This CDR3 is also generated by other DNA sequences in the sample. The chain recombines TRBV12-5 with TRBJ1-1, with D hard to call. V dropped 1 base and J dropped 5 bases, with 2 bases sitting between them. This CDR3 region has 11 residues. The germline gives CDR1 LGHNT, CDR2 FRNRAP. The CDR3 DNA reads as TGTGCTAGTGGTTTGGGTACTGAAGCTTTCTTT. Translating it yields CASGLGTEAFF.

In this sample, this clone turned up once. The V gene is TRBV4-3, the J gene TRBJ2-7, with 7 bases lining up with TRBD1. CDR3 length equals 16 residues. CDR1 and CDR2 (germline): LGHNA, YSLEER. V was pared by 1 base and J by 2 bases, with 8 bases of the junction left unmatched. CDR3 loop: CASSQGTGTATYEQYF. CDR3 DNA: TGCGCCAGCAGCCAAGGAACCGGGACAGCGACCTACGAGCAGTACTTC.